This is a list of T cell receptor beta chains from one sample in a study of CD8 T cells in Susac syndrome. TCRdb reanalysed the immunoSEQ multiplex PCR reads using MiXCR and keeps one entry per CDR3 protein. Of 200,000 to 250,000 distinct CDR3 sequences in the sample, approximately 94% were seen once. Sequencing was performed on CD4+ T cells from PBMCs. The origin of the receptors is a human donor with Susac syndrome. Each CDR3 is given with its conserved first and last residue. The D gene is left open where the match is weak. Clone size, where shown, is once, few, many, or a class for clones that have expanded.

d_call clone_size j_call v_call cdr3_aa
- - TRBJ1-4 TRBV3-1 CASSQETGAQEKLFF
- - TRBJ2-3 TRBV30 CAWSEGEGTDTQYF
TRBD2 - TRBJ2-6 TRBV2 CASSLAGTSGANVLTF
- - TRBJ2-1 TRBV20-1 CSAGPGVAYNEQFF
- - TRBJ2-6 TRBV6-2/TRBV6-3 CASSSTVTSGANVLTF
- - TRBJ1-5 TRBV2 CASAVNQPQHF
TRBD1 - TRBJ2-7 TRBV29-1 CSVKRQGADYEQYF
- - TRBJ2-2 TRBV24-1 CATSLTENTGELFF
- once TRBJ1-3 TRBV3-1 CASSQEPRGDTIYF
- few TRBJ2-7 TRBV29-1 CSVSRDTIGEQYF
- - TRBJ2-1 TRBV10-3 CAISPIAEYNEQFF
- - TRBJ2-1 TRBV7-2 CASTPRRGRGDEQFF
- - TRBJ1-5 TRBV20-1 CSASKGRSNQPQHF
- - TRBJ2-7 TRBV29-1 CSVESAGGGEQYF
- - TRBJ1-2 TRBV12-3/TRBV12-4 CASSPRTVPNYGYTF
TRBD2 - TRBJ2-3 TRBV29-1 CSVGGLGRYGTDTQYF
- - TRBJ2-5 TRBV12-3/TRBV12-4 CASSLAGIQETQYF
TRBD1 - TRBJ2-3 TRBV29-1 CSVGLGQGTSTDTQYF
- - TRBJ1-4 TRBV4-1 CASSQSRGLALGLFF
TRBD1 - TRBJ2-7 TRBV12-3/TRBV12-4 CASSPRQDRGGYEQYF
TRBD2 - TRBJ2-3 TRBV5-6 CASSRSTSGGTDTQYF
- - TRBJ1-1 TRBV30 CAWSVIRNTEAFF
- - TRBJ1-3 TRBV12-3/TRBV12-4 CASSHLGAGNTIYF
- once TRBJ2-2 TRBV18 CASSDTNTGELFF
- - TRBJ1-2 TRBV6-2/TRBV6-3 CASSFPGMAYGYTF
- - TRBJ1-1 TRBV2 CATGVGREAFF
- - TRBJ2-2 TRBV7-2 CASSLAHSTGELFF
TRBD1 - TRBJ1-5 TRBV29-1 CSATTGTGGNQPQHF
- - TRBJ2-5 TRBV20-1 CSARKGSQETQYF
- - TRBJ1-2 TRBV19 CASTHGGTQGNYGYTF
- once TRBJ1-5 TRBV6-2/TRBV6-3 CASTMGRYSNQPQHF
- - TRBJ1-1 TRBV12-3/TRBV12-4 CASSLSLGNRDSEAFF
- - TRBJ1-1 TRBV20-1 CSILGGDTEAFF
- - TRBJ2-6 TRBV25-1 CASSDLMNVLTF
- - TRBJ2-7 TRBV2 CASSEDRFSYEQYF
- - TRBJ2-1 TRBV15 CATSTRGGEVGNEQFF